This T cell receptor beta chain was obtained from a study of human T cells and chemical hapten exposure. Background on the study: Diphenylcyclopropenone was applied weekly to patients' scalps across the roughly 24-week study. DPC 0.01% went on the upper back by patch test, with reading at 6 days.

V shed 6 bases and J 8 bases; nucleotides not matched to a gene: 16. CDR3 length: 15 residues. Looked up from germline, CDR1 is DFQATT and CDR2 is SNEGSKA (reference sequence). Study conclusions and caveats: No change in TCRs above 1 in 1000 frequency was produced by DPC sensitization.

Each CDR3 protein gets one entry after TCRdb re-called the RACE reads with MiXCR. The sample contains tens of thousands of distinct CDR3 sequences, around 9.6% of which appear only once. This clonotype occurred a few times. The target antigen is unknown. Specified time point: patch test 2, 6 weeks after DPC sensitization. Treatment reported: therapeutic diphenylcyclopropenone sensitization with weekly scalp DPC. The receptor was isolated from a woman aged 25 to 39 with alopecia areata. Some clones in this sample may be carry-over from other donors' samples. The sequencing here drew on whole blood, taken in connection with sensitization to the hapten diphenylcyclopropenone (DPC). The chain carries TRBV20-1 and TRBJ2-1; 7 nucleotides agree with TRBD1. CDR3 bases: TGCAGTGCAAAAGCTAAACTGACAGGGACCGATGAGCAGTTCTTC. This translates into CSAKAKLTGTDEQFF.